This T cell receptor (beta chain) was retrieved from a study of T cell responses to AZD1222 COVID-19 vaccine. Comments on this clone: The antigen is unknown.

Overall study results and limits: Sampling that yielded the repertoires occurred only after the peak T cell response.

Method: immunoSEQ multiplex PCR; TCRdb's copy keeps in-frame clones and lacks some. The sample shows more than 60,000 clones, around four fifths of them seen only once. This TCR derives from an adult who received the AZD1222 COVID-19 vaccine. The sample was peripheral blood, taken 28 days after the second AZD1222 dose.

CDR3 residues: CASSPLPGTEAFF. The CDR3 DNA reads TGTGCCAGCAGCCCCCTCCCCGGGACTGAAGCTTTCTTT. The V call is TRBV6-5, the J call TRBJ1-1; D remains ambiguous. The V gene lost 6 bases and the J gene lost 5 bases, with 13 bases spanning the gap. The length of the CDR3 is 13 residues. Germline CDR1 is MNHEY and CDR2 is SVGAGI.